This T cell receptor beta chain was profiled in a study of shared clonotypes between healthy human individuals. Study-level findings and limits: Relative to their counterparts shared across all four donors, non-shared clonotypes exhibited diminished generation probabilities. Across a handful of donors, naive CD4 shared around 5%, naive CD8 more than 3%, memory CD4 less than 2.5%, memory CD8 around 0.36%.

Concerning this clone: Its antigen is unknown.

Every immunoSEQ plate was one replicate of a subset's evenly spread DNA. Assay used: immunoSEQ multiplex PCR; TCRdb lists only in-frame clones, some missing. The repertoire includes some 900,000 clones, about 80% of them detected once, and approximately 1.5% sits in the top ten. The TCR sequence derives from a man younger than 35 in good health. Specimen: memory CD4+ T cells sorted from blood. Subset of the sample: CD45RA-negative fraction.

CDR3 nucleotides: TGCAGCGTTGGGCAGGCTAGATTATACAATGAGCAGTTCTTC. Translating it yields CSVGQARLYNEQFF. The rearrangement links TRBV29-1 to TRBJ2-1; unclear D gene. This CDR3 spans 14 amino acids. Trimming removed 4 bases at V and 4 bases at J, with 14 bases between. Germline V gives CDR1 SQVTM, CDR2 ANQGSEA.